Described below is a single T cell receptor (beta chain) sequence and its context. Its antigen is currently unknown. This sample is part of a study of T-cell memory formation after mild COVID-19. At the level of the study: TCR clusters were mostly confined to one donor each.

Trimming took 7 bases from V and 4 from J, leaving 10 bases between them. CDR3 length equals 12 residues. Study results and caveats: Day 15 to 85 contracting clones showed balanced CD4/CD8; day 15 to 37 expanders favored CD4+. Memory cells collected pre-infection included some clones that later responded, suggesting cross-reactive memory joined. Clones which contracted sat mainly in CM and EM if CD4+, and in EMRA if CD8+.

A single record per CDR3 protein comes from TCRdb applying MiXCR to the 5' RACE reads. This sample carries 550,000 to 600,000 distinct CDR3 sequences, roughly 17% of them seen once, and the ten largest clones take roughly 7.7%. This receptor was obtained from an adult woman who had mild COVID-19 (a few samples of this study predate the infection). Cell type and time point are not known. Sequencing was carried out using PBMCs or a T cell subset sorted from them (not recorded which). The chain carries TRBV12-3 or TRBV12-4 and TRBJ1-1; D remains unclear. The CDR3 sequence: CASNGVGTEAFF. In nucleotides, the CDR3 is TGTGCCAGCAACGGGGTCGGCACTGAAGCTTTCTTT.